The next 26 T cell receptor beta chains were all read from a single sample in a study of identical twins. Each CDR3 protein gets one entry after TCRdb re-called the 5' RACE reads with MiXCR. Of 150,000 or so distinct CDR3 sequences detected, under 4.5% appear once; the ten largest clones hold around 8%. The source material was memory T cells sorted from blood. The source of these receptors is a man aged 18 to 29 in good health.

This clonotype has at least ten counts. The rearrangement joins TRBV2 to TRBJ1-1, with 7 positions matching TRBD1. Trimming took 6 bases from V and 7 from J; bases not matched to a gene: 8. The CDR3 runs 13 residues. Looked up from germline, CDR1 is SNHLY and CDR2 is FYNNEI. The CDR3 DNA follows: TGTGCCAGCAGCGGACAGGTTGTTGGTGAAGCTTTCTTT. This encodes CASSGQVVGEAFF.

Ten or more counts support this clonotype. The chain uses TRBV20-1 and TRBJ2-7; possibly TRBD2 for D (5 bases). Trimming shortened V by 4 bases and J by 0 bases, and 13 bases separated the two germline ends. The CDR3 consists of 14 residues. Germline V gene sequence: CDR1 DFQATT, CDR2 SNEGSKA (reference sequence). CDR3: CSANPPRDSYEQYF. CDR3 bases: TGCAGTGCTAACCCCCCGAGGGACTCCTACGAGCAGTACTTC.

In this sample, this clonotype turned up many times. The chain has TRBV28 and TRBJ2-1; 8 bases map to TRBD2. Germline CDR1 is MDHEN and CDR2 is SYDVKM. The trim removed 6 bases at V and 2 bases at J, leaving 9 bases unmatched. The CDR3 runs to 16 residues. CDR3 protein: CASSPGGRGAYNEQFF. CDR3 sequence (DNA): TGTGCCAGCAGCCCCGGGGGGCGGGGGGCCTACAATGAGCAGTTCTTC.

Many counts were recorded for this clonotype. The chain uses TRBV25-1 and TRBJ1-6; weak D call: TRBD1 (5 bases). CDR1 is MGHDK and CDR2 is SYGVNS in the germline V gene. This CDR3 comprises 16 residues. Trimming removed 6 bases at V and 8 bases at J, with 20 bases between. For the CDR3, the DNA is TGTGCCAGCAGCGCCTCGCAGGGAAATTATGATTCACCCCTCCACTTT. Translating it yields CASSASQGNYDSPLHF. Combining the CDR3 with reference TRBV25-1 and TRBJ1-6 gives the whole variable domain EADIYQTPRYLVIGTGKKITLECSQTMGHDKMYWYQQDPGMELHLIHYSYGVNSTEKGDLSSESTVSRIRTEHFPLTLESARPSHTSQYLCASSASQGNYDSPLHFGNGTRLTVT.

This clonotype was seen many times. The V call is TRBV27, the J call TRBJ2-1; D possibly corresponds to TRBD2 (6 bases). Germline V lookup: CDR1 MNHEY, CDR2 SMNVEV (reference sequence). V gave up 2 bases and J gave up 5 bases, with 16 bases separating them. This CDR3 comprises 16 residues. CDR3 sequence: CASSLRGIGGNNEQFF. DNA for the CDR3: TGTGCCAGCAGTTTAAGGGGTATTGGCGGGAACAATGAGCAGTTCTTC.

There are many counts of this clonotype. This chain links TRBV12-3 or TRBV12-4 with TRBJ1-2; TRBD1 aligns across 8 bases. Trimming cost V 0 bases and J 2 bases; bases outside gene matches: 2. The CDR3 length is 15 residues. This chain's CDR3 is CASSLAGTGNYGYTF. The CDR3 bases are TGTGCCAGCAGTTTAGCCGGGACAGGCAACTATGGCTACACCTTC.

This clonotype was observed at least ten times. V usage is TRBV12-3 or TRBV12-4 and J usage is TRBJ1-2, with D unresolved. This CDR3 contains 10 residues. Trimming removed 2 bases at V and 6 bases at J, with 1 base between. The CDR3 DNA reads TGTGCCAGCAGTTTAAATGGCTACACCTTC. This codes for CASSLNGYTF.

There are many counts of this clonotype. The chain combines TRBV29-1 with TRBJ2-7, with D possibly being TRBD1 or TRBD2 (5 bases each). CDR1 and CDR2 (germline): SQVTM, ANQGSEA. The CDR3 has 14 residues. Trimming stripped 4 bases from V and 6 bases from J, with 19 bases between. CDR3 sequence (DNA): TGCAGCGTTGTTGTGTTGGGGGAACTCTCCGAGCAGTACTTC. It codes for CSVVVLGELSEQYF.

This clonotype was observed at least ten times. This chain connects TRBV12-3 or TRBV12-4 to TRBJ1-1; possibly TRBD1 for D (6 bases). The CDR3 contains 13 residues. V lost 5 bases to trimming and J lost 5 bases, with 12 bases between them. CDR3 sequence reads: CASSADRLTEAFF. The CDR3 nucleotides are TGTGCCAGCAGTGCCGACAGGCTAACTGAAGCTTTCTTT.

This clonotype was found many times. The genes are TRBV25-1 and TRBJ2-5; 11 bases match TRBD1. Losses at the gene ends were 6 bases for V and 4 bases for J; bases not matched to a gene: 7. Germline lookup yields CDR1 MGHDK and CDR2 SYGVNS. CDR3 size: 15 residues. The CDR3 nucleotides read TGTGCCAGCAGGCCTCCCGGGACAGGGGGAGAGACCCAGTACTTC. It encodes CASRPPGTGGETQYF.

This clonotype was seen ten or more times. The CDR3 here is CASSLSGQQLNNEQFF. Here the CDR3 DNA reads TGTGCCAGCAGCTTATCAGGGCAACAACTGAACAATGAGCAGTTCTTC. The chain joins TRBV13 to TRBJ2-1; tentatively, D is TRBD1 (5 bases). Germline V lookup: CDR1 PRHDT, CDR2 FYEKMQ (reference sequence). V lost 2 bases and J lost 5, with 16 bases in between. This CDR3 comprises 16 residues.

Many counts were recorded for this clonotype. The chain joins TRBV5-1 to TRBJ2-2; D is possibly TRBD2 (5 bases). Germline-derived CDR1 and CDR2 are SGHRS and YFSETQ. The CDR3 extends over 16 amino acids. V was cut by 1 base and J by 2 bases, with 12 bases left in between. The CDR3 nucleotides read TGCGCCAGCAGCTTGAGTTCCAGCGGTAACACCGGGGAGCTGTTTTTT. Its protein product is CASSLSSSGNTGELFF. The variable domain in full, completed from reference TRBV5-1 and TRBJ2-2, reads KAGVTQTPRYLIKTRGQQVTLSCSPISGHRSVSWYQQTPGQGLQFLFEYFSETQRNKGNFPGRFSGRQFSNSRSEMNVSTLELGDSALYLCASSLSSSGNTGELFFGEGSRLTVL.

This clonotype was seen ten or more times. The V and J genes are TRBV29-1 and TRBJ1-1, with D uncertain. The ends were cut back, 3 bases at V and 2 bases at J, with 7 bases in the middle. The germline V gene encodes CDR1 SQVTM and CDR2 ANQGSEA. This CDR3 is built from 12 residues. DNA of the CDR3: TGCAGCGTTGACAAGGACAACACTGAAGCTTTCTTT. Translated, it gives CSVDKDNTEAFF.

This clonotype was recorded a few times. The rearrangement uses TRBV11-3 and TRBJ2-1; 7 nucleotides line up with TRBD2. The CDR3 loop spans 16 amino acids. Germline-derived CDR1 and CDR2 are SGHNT and YENEEA. V was clipped by 0 bases and J by 3 bases; unmatched bases: 5. The CDR3 spells CASSLDLSGIYNEQFF. In DNA form, the CDR3 reads TGTGCCAGCAGCTTAGATTTAAGCGGGATCTACAATGAGCAGTTCTTC. Together with reference TRBV11-3 and TRBJ2-1, the CDR3 gives the full variable domain: EAGVVQSPRYKIIEKKQPVAFWCNPISGHNTLYWYLQNLGQGPELLIRYENEEAVDDSQLPKDRFSAERLKGVDSTLKIQPAELGDSAVYLCASSLDLSGIYNEQFFGPGTRLTVL.

This clonotype was counted many times. The J gene is TRBJ2-1, the V gene TRBV6-2 or TRBV6-3, with 7 bases that match TRBD2. CDR1 is MNHEY and CDR2 is SVGEGT in the germline V gene. The CDR3 extends over 16 amino acids. Trimming removed 2 bases from V and 2 bases from J; junction bases left unmatched: 6. The CDR3 region is CASSYLAEGTYNEQFF. The CDR3 DNA is TGTGCCAGCAGTTACCTAGCGGAAGGAACCTACAATGAGCAGTTCTTC.

This clonotype was recorded at least ten times. This rearrangement joins TRBV13 to TRBJ2-1; unclear D gene. The ends were cut back, 4 bases at V and 0 bases at J, with 16 bases in the middle. Germline loops: CDR1 PRHDT, CDR2 FYEKMQ (reference sequence). This CDR3 is built from 17 residues. CDR3 region: CASSSYLGLSSYNEQFF. CDR3 bases: TGTGCCAGCAGCTCCTACCTAGGGCTAAGCTCCTACAATGAGCAGTTCTTC.

This clonotype appeared many times. V gene TRBV5-6 combines with J gene TRBJ2-3, with D hard to call. Trimming left V 4 bases short and J 3 bases short, with 18 bases between. Germline assignment: CDR1 SGHDT and CDR2 YYEEEE. The CDR3 loop spans 16 amino acids. The CDR3 DNA reads TGTGCCAGCAGCCAAGACACCAGGAGCTTAACAGATACGCAGTATTTT. This sequence encodes CASSQDTRSLTDTQYF.

This clonotype was seen ten or more times. The chain couples TRBV20-1 to TRBJ2-1, with 10 bases matching TRBD2. CDR1 DFQATT and CDR2 SNEGSKA come from the germline V gene (reference sequence). This CDR3 is 16 amino acids long. The V and J ends lost 0 bases and 3 bases, in that order; junction bases with no gene match: 5. The CDR3 loop is CSARDPRTSGYNEQFF. The CDR3 region has the DNA TGCAGTGCTAGAGATCCCCGGACTAGCGGCTACAATGAGCAGTTCTTC.

This clonotype was counted many times. The chain couples TRBV4-1 to TRBJ1-6; D gene unclear. The V end lost 6 bases, the J end lost 13 bases, and 19 bases lay between the germline ends. This CDR3 contains 14 residues. CDR1 is MGHRA, CDR2 YSYEKL, per germline. The CDR3 coding sequence is TGCGCCAGCAGTCAACCGGGCCTCGTATCGCCCCTCCACTTT. Translation gives CASSQPGLVSPLHF.

The table lists this clonotype with many counts. This sequence joins TRBV5-5 and TRBJ1-2; D is unclear. The CDR3 covers 13 residues. Trimming removed 1 base from V and 8 bases from J, with 12 bases in between. The V gene's germline CDR1 is SGHKS and CDR2 YYEKEE (reference sequence). CDR3 nucleotide sequence: TGTGCCAGCAGCTTGTTGTTGGACTCCGGCTACACCTTC. Translated: CASSLLLDSGYTF.

This clonotype has at least ten counts. The rearrangement links TRBV28 to TRBJ2-3; D is unresolved. The ends were cut back, 5 bases at V and 6 bases at J, with 18 bases in the middle. This CDR3 has 15 amino acids. Looked up from germline, CDR1 is MDHEN and CDR2 is SYDVKM. For the CDR3, the DNA is TGTGCCAGCAGTCGCTCCGGCCCCGGAGTCGATACGCAGTATTTT. It translates to CASSRSGPGVDTQYF.

This clonotype was detected ten times or more. This chain uses TRBV20-1 with TRBJ2-2; 11 positions agree with TRBD2. J gave up 4 bases and V 5 bases, and 12 bases lay outside the gene matches. CDR1 is DFQATT, CDR2 SNEGSKA, per germline (reference sequence). This CDR3 has 17 amino acids. This CDR3 reads CSAAPLGLAGGTGELFF. The CDR3 nucleotides read TGCAGTGCTGCCCCATTAGGACTAGCGGGCGGCACCGGGGAGCTGTTTTTT.

The rearrangement joins TRBV7-9 to TRBJ2-1; D is possibly TRBD2 (6 bases). CDR1 is SEHNR and CDR2 is FQNEAQ in the germline V gene (reference sequence). With 5 bases removed from V and 8 bases from J, the gap between germline ends came to 22 bases. The CDR3 covers 16 residues. The CDR3 DNA reads TGTGCCAGCAGCCCTCCAGGGCGACTAGGGACCCATGAGCAGTTCTTC. Translated, it gives CASSPPGRLGTHEQFF.

This clonotype was recorded many times. The J gene is TRBJ2-7, the V gene TRBV7-2, with D unresolved. V was pared by 1 base and J by 3 bases, with 16 bases between. The CDR3 has 16 residues. CDR1 is SGHTA and CDR2 is FQGNSA in the germline V gene. The CDR3 coding sequence is TGTGCCAGCAGCTTAGGCCTCCGGACCCCTATCTACGAGCAGTACTTC. Its translation is CASSLGLRTPIYEQYF.

This clonotype was recorded many times. The genes are TRBV3-1 and TRBJ2-7; D gene unclear. Germline CDR1 LGHDT, CDR2 YNNKEL (reference sequence). Trimming removed 1 base at V and 5 bases at J, with 9 bases between. The CDR3 covers 13 residues. DNA of the CDR3: TGTGCCAGCAGCCAAGGGTTAATAGACGAGCAGTACTTC. Its translation is CASSQGLIDEQYF.

This clonotype was picked up many times. CDR3 nucleotides: TGTGCCAGCAGGGGGGCGTTGAAGGAAAAACTGTTTTTT. Its translation: CASRGALKEKLFF. This rearrangement joins TRBV25-1 to TRBJ1-4; possible D gene TRBD1, 6 bases. CDR3 length: 13 amino acids. V dropped 6 bases and J dropped 8 bases, with 13 bases sitting between them. CDR1 is MGHDK and CDR2 is SYGVNS in the germline V gene.